The clone carrying this TCR beta chain was detected a few times. Antigen: not known. The record originates from a study of OX40 agonist ivuxolimab in advanced cancers. As for the study in general: A mean age of roughly 60 years, range roughly 20 to 90, was recorded, and more than 80% were male. Study-level points and caveats: In the 0.1-3.0 mg/kg groups, partial responders showed among the lowest expansion.

Sequencing was performed with immunoSEQ multiplex PCR; in TCRdb, only in-frame clones are kept and a portion is missing. The repertoire holds more than 65,000 clones, about 90% seen once, with over 8.5% in the top ten. Germline CDR1 is LNHDA and CDR2 is SQIVND (reference sequence). The CDR3 has 15 amino acids. V lost 4 bases, J lost 2 bases, and 15 bases lay in between. Specimen: CD4+ or CD8+ T cells sorted from blood, collected in a trial of the OX40 agonist ivuxolimab. The receptor comes from an adult with an advanced solid tumor such as melanoma, head and neck, liver or kidney cancer. The rearrangement joins TRBV19 to TRBJ2-7, with a weak D call TRBD2 (5 bases). CDR3 in amino acids: CASSKDFSSTYEQYF. The CDR3 DNA follows: TGTGCCAGTAGTAAGGACTTCTCTTCCACCTACGAGCAGTACTTC.